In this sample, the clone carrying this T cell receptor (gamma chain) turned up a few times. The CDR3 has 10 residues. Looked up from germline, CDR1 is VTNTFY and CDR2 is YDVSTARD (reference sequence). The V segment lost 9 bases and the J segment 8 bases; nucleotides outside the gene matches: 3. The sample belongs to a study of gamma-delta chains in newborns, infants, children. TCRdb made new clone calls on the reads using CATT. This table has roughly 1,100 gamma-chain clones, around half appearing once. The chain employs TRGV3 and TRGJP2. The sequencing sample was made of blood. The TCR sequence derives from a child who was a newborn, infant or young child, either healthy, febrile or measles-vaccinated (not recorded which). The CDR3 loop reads CATLDWIKTF. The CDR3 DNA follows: TGTGCCACCCTAGATTGGATCAAGACGTTT.